The rows below give T cell receptor beta chains drawn from one sample of a study of blood T cell repertoires in COVID-19. Sequencing was performed with immunoSEQ multiplex PCR; in TCRdb, only in-frame clones are kept and a portion is missing. The sample contains some 250,000 clones, around 81% of which appear only once. Sequencing input: peripheral blood. The receptors were sampled from a woman between 55 and 75 years old with active or convalescent COVID-19. The CDR3 runs from the conserved cysteine through the conserved F or W. D genes are given only for firm matches. Clone size, where shown, is once, few, many, or a class for clones that have expanded.

D	size	V	J	DNA	CDR3
NA	NA	TRBV6-5	TRBJ1-2	TGTGCCAGCAGTTACGCAGACCGACTTGACTATGGCTACACCTTC	CASSYADRLDYGYTF
TRBD1	NA	TRBV4-3	TRBJ2-6	TGCGCCAGCAGCCAACGCCGGGACAGGTTCTCTGGGGCCAACGTCCTGACTTTC	CASSQRRDRFSGANVLTF
NA	NA	TRBV5-1	TRBJ2-5	TGCGCCAGCAGCTTGGCCAGGGATGTTAGGACCCAGTACTTC	CASSLARDVRTQYF
TRBD1	NA	TRBV6-4	TRBJ1-1	TGTGCCACCAGCCCCGGGACAGGGGGGAGGACTGAAGCTTTCTTT	CATSPGTGGRTEAFF
TRBD1	once	TRBV27	TRBJ1-6	TGTGCCAGCAGTTTATCGGGGCAGGGACAGGGCTATAATTCACCCCTCCACTTT	CASSLSGQGQGYNSPLHF
NA	few	TRBV30	TRBJ1-6	TGTGCCTGGCAACGGGATTCACCCCTCCACTTT	CAWQRDSPLHF
NA	NA	TRBV6-2/TRBV6-3	TRBJ2-1	TGTGCCAGCAGTGATTCCGGGTCATACAATGAGCAGTTCTTC	CASSDSGSYNEQFF
NA	once	TRBV7-9	TRBJ2-1	TGTGCCAGCAGCTTAGATGGACTGCGTCAGTTCTTC	CASSLDGLRQFF
NA	NA	TRBV20-1	TRBJ1-4	TGCAGTGCTAGTAGGCCAGGGGTAGATGAAAAACTGTTTTTT	CSASRPGVDEKLFF
NA	NA	TRBV6-1	TRBJ1-3	TGTGCCAGCAGTGAAGGTGTAGGGAGCCTCTCCTCTGGAAACACCATATATTTT	CASSEGVGSLSSGNTIYF
NA	NA	TRBV4-2	TRBJ2-3	TGTGCCAGCAGCCCTCCACTAGCCACAGATACGCAGTATTTT	CASSPPLATDTQYF
TRBD1	NA	TRBV3-1/TRBV3-2	TRBJ1-6	TGTGCCAGCAGCCAACCGGGACAGCGTTATAATTCACCCCTCCACTTT	CASSQPGQRYNSPLHF
TRBD1	NA	TRBV7-3	TRBJ1-1	TGTGCCAGCAGCCCCGGACAGGAGAGGTCTGAAGCTTTCTTT	CASSPGQERSEAFF
TRBD1	NA	TRBV7-8	TRBJ1-1	TGTGCCAGCAGCCTAAACAGGGGATATACTGAAGCTTTCTTT	CASSLNRGYTEAFF
NA	NA	TRBV19	TRBJ2-1	TGTGCCAGTAGTATGAGGACAGCCAGACCCTACAATGAGCAGTTCTTC	CASSMRTARPYNEQFF
TRBD2	NA	TRBV7-2	TRBJ2-5	TGTGCCAGCAGCTTACAGAGCGGGGCGGTCGGCTTGGAGACCCAGTACTTC	CASSLQSGAVGLETQYF
TRBD1	NA	TRBV5-4	TRBJ1-2	TGTGCCAGCAGTCCTACAGGGGCATTTGGCTACACCTTC	CASSPTGAFGYTF
NA	NA	TRBV11-1	TRBJ2-5	TGTGCCAGCACAAACCTACAGGGTAATGGCGAGACCCAGTACTTC	CASTNLQGNGETQYF
TRBD2	NA	TRBV4-1	TRBJ2-2	TGCGCCCGCAGCCACGGGGTAGCGGGGGGGCGGGCCACCGGGGAGCTGTTTTTT	CARSHGVAGGRATGELFF
TRBD1	NA	TRBV19	TRBJ1-3	TGTGCCAGTAGTGCGGACAGGGGGCCTGGAAACACCATATATTTT	CASSADRGPGNTIYF
NA	NA	TRBV7-4	TRBJ1-5	TGTGCCAGCAGCTTAGCTCCGGTTGCTTCGGGTGTTAATCAGCCCCAGCATTTT	CASSLAPVASGVNQPQHF
NA	NA	TRBV5-1	TRBJ2-3	TGCGCCAGCAGCTTGCAAGGGGCGAGCACAGATACGCAGTATTTT	CASSLQGASTDTQYF
NA	NA	TRBV27	TRBJ2-3	TGTGCCAGCAGTCCTTGGCAGGGCAATAAGTATTTT	CASSPWQGNKYF
NA	few	TRBV19	TRBJ2-1	TGTGCCAGTAGAGGAGGCTCCGACAATGAGCAGTTCTTC	CASRGGSDNEQFF
NA	once	TRBV11-2	TRBJ2-5	TGTGCCAGCAGCTCCCGGGGGGCCCCCGAGACCCAGTACTTC	CASSSRGAPETQYF
NA	NA	TRBV25-1	TRBJ2-5	TGTGCCAGCAGTGAATTGATCGTAAAGGGGCCCACTGGGACCCAGTACTTC	CASSELIVKGPTGTQYF
TRBD1	NA	TRBV12-5	TRBJ2-3	TGTGCTAGTGGTTTAGGGACAGGGGGCACAGATACGCAGTATTTT	CASGLGTGGTDTQYF
TRBD1	NA	TRBV6-1	TRBJ1-5	TGTGCCAGCAGTGTCCCCGGGACAGGGATCAATCAGCCCCAGCATTTT	CASSVPGTGINQPQHF
TRBD1	NA	TRBV4-1	TRBJ2-1	TGCGCCAGCAGCCAACACACAGGGGCCTCTTATGGGGGATATGAGCAGTTCTTC	CASSQHTGASYGGYEQFF
NA	NA	TRBV6-5	TRBJ2-7	TGTGCCAGCAGTTACTCTGGAGTACTAGCAGTTCGCGAGCAGTACTTC	CASSYSGVLAVREQYF
NA	NA	TRBV5-1	TRBJ2-7	TGCGCCAGCAGCTTGGATGGGCGTGCCAGATACGAGCAGTACTTC	CASSLDGRARYEQYF
NA	NA	TRBV11-2	TRBJ2-3	TGTGCCAGCACCTTTAGGGGAGATACGCAGTATTTT	CASTFRGDTQYF
NA	once	TRBV12-3/TRBV12-4	TRBJ2-1	TGTGCCAGCGCGCGGACTCCGGGGAATGAGCAGTTCTTC	CASARTPGNEQFF
NA	NA	TRBV3-1/TRBV3-2	TRBJ1-2	TGTGCCAGCAGCCAAGTTCAGGGGCCCTATGGCTACACCTTC	CASSQVQGPYGYTF
TRBD1	NA	TRBV5-1	TRBJ1-1	TGCGCCAGCAGCTTGACAGGGGAACTGTCTGAAGCTTTCTTT	CASSLTGELSEAFF
NA	NA	TRBV5-6	TRBJ2-1	TGTGCCAGCAGCTTAACAGGGCTTGAGCAGTTCTTC	CASSLTGLEQFF
TRBD1	NA	TRBV18	TRBJ1-2	TGTGCCAGCTCGCCAGATCAGGGGGCCGGTGGCTACACCTTC	CASSPDQGAGGYTF
NA	NA	TRBV27	TRBJ1-4	TGTGCCAGCAGTTTAGCAGGAAGTGAAAAACTGTTTTTT	CASSLAGSEKLFF
TRBD2	NA	TRBV19	TRBJ2-3	TGTGCCAGTAGTATTCGGATAGCGGGGAGACCAGATACGCAGTATTTT	CASSIRIAGRPDTQYF
TRBD1	NA	TRBV19	TRBJ2-2	TGTGCCACTACCAAGTGGGACAGGAGCACCGGGGAGCTGTTTTTT	CATTKWDRSTGELFF
NA	once	TRBV11-2	TRBJ1-2	TGTGCCAGCAGCCTCGGATGGGAGTTTAGCTATGGCTACACCTTC	CASSLGWEFSYGYTF
TRBD1	few	TRBV28	TRBJ2-3	TGTGCCAGCAGTTTCCGGGACAGTCGGGGAGATACGCAGTATTTT	CASSFRDSRGDTQYF
NA	NA	TRBV5-4	TRBJ2-2	TGTGCCAGCAGCTTGGCTATGGCAGGGGCCGGCGGGGAGCTGTTTTTT	CASSLAMAGAGGELFF
TRBD1	few	TRBV7-9	TRBJ1-6	TGTGCCAGCATCGGGGGACAGCCTTGGTCACCCCTCCACTTT	CASIGGQPWSPLHF
TRBD1	NA	TRBV15	TRBJ2-2	TGTGCCGCCAGCAGAGACAGGGGGGCCGGGGAGCTGTTTTTT	CAASRDRGAGELFF
NA	NA	TRBV10-3	TRBJ1-2	TGTGCCATCAGTGAGCAGGCAGATTATGGCTACACCTTC	CAISEQADYGYTF
TRBD2	few	TRBV24-1	TRBJ2-5	TGTGCCACCAGTGACCCTAGCACTAGCGGGAGAGAGACCCAGTACTTC	CATSDPSTSGRETQYF
NA	once	TRBV25-1	TRBJ1-2	TGTGCCAGCAGTCCTAAGGGGCAGCGCCCAGTGGCCTATGGCTACACCTTC	CASSPKGQRPVAYGYTF